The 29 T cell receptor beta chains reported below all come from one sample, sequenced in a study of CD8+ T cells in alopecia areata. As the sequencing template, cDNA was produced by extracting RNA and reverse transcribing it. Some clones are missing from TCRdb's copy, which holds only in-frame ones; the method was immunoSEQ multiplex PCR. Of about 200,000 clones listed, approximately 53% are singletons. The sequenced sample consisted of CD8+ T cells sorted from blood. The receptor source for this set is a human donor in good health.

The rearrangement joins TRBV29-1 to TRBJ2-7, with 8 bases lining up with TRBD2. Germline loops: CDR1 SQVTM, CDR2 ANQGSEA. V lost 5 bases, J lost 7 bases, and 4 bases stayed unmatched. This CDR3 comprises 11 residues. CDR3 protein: CSVRGGGEQYF. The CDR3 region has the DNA TGCAGCGTTCGGGGGGGAGGAGAGCAGTACTTC.

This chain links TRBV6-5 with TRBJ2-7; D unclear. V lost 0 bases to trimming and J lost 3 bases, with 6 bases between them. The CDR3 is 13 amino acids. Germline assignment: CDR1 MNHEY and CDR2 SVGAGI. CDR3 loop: CASSYSSVYEQYF. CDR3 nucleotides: TGTGCCAGCAGTTACTCGTCGGTCTACGAGCAGTACTTC.

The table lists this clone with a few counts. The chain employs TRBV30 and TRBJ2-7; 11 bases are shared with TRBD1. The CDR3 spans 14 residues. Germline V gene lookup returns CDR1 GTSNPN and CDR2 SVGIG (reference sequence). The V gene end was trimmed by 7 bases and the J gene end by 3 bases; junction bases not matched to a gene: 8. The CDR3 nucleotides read TGTGCCTTGGAGTCCGGGACAGGGGGCTACGAGCAGTACTTC. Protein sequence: CALESGTGGYEQYF.

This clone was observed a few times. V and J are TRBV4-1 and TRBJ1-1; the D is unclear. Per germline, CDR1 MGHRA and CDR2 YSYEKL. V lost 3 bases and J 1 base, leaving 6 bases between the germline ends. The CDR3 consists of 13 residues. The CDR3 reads CASSHGPNTEAFF. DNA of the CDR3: TGCGCCAGCAGCCACGGGCCGAACACTGAAGCTTTCTTT.

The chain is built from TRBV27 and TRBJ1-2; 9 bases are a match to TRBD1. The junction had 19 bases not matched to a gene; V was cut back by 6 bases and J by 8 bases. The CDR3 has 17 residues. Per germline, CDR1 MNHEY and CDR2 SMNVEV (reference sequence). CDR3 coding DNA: TGTGCCAGCAGACTAGGGGGGTACGGGGACAGGGTGAGAGGCTACACCTTC. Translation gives CASRLGGYGDRVRGYTF.

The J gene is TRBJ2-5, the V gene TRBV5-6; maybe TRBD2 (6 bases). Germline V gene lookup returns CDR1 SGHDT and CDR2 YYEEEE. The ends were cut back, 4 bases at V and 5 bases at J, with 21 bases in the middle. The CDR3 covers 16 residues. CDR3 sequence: CASSGDSGLLAETQYF. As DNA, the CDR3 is TGTGCCAGCAGCGGAGACTCGGGACTCCTGGCCGAGACCCAGTACTTC.

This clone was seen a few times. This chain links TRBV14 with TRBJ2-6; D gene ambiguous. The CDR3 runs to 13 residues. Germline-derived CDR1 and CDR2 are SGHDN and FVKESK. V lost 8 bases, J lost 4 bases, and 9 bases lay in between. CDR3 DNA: TGTGCCAGCGGAACCACGGGGGCCAACGTCCTGACTTTC. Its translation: CASGTTGANVLTF.

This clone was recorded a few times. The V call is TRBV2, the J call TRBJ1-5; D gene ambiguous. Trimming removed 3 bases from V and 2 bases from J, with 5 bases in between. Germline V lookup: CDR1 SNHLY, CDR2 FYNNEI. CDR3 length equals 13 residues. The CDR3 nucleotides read TGTGCCAGCAGTGAGCATGGCAATCAGCCCCAGCATTTT. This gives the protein CASSEHGNQPQHF.

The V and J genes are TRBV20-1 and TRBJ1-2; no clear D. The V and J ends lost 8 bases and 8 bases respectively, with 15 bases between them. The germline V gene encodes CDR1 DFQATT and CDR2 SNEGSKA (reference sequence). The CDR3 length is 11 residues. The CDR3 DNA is TGCAGTTCCCTCATGGGTTTCGGCTACACCTTC. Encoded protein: CSSLMGFGYTF.

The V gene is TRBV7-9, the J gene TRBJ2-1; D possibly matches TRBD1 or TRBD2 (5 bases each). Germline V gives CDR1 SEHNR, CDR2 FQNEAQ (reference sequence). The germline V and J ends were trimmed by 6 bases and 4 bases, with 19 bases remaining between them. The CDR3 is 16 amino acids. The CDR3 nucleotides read TGTGCCAGCAGGCCCTCGGGGCAGGGACGATACAATGAGCAGTTCTTC. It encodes CASRPSGQGRYNEQFF.

CDR3 nucleotide sequence: TGTGCCAGCAGCGCCAAGGGGGGTGAGGACACTGAAGCTTTCTTT. Translated, it gives CASSAKGGEDTEAFF. The chain recombines TRBV6-1 with TRBJ1-1; maybe TRBD1 (6 bases). CDR1 is MNHNS, CDR2 SASEGT, per germline. Between the trimmed V and J ends, which lost 6 bases and 3 bases, there was a span of 17 bases. The CDR3 totals 15 residues.

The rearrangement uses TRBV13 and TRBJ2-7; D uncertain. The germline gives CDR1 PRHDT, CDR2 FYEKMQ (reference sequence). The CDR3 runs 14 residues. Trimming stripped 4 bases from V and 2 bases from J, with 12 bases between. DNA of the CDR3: TGTGCCAGCAGCTCTGCGCCCACCACCTACGAGCAGTACTTC. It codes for CASSSAPTTYEQYF.

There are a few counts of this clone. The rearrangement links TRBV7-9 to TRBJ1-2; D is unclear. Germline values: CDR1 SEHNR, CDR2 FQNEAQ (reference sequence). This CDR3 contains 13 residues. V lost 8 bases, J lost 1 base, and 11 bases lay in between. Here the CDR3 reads CASGKAYNYGYTF. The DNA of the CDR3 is TGTGCCAGCGGGAAAGCGTATAACTATGGCTACACCTTC.

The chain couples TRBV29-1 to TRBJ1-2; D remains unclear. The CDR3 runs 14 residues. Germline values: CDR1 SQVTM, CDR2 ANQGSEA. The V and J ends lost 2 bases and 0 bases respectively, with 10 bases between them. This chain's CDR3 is CSVELILPNYGYTF. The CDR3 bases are TGCAGCGTTGAACTCATTCTACCTAACTATGGCTACACCTTC.

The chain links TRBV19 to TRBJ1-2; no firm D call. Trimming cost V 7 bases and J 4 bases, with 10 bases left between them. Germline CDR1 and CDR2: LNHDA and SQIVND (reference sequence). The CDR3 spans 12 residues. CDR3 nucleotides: TGTGCCAGTACGGCAGGACGCTATGGCTACACCTTC. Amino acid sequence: CASTAGRYGYTF.

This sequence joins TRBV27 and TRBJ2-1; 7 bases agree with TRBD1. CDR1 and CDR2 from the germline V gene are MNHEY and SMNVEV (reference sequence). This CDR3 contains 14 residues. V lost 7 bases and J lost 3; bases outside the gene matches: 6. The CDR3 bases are TGTGCCAGCACAACCCGGGACAGCTACAATGAGCAGTTCTTC. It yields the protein CASTTRDSYNEQFF.

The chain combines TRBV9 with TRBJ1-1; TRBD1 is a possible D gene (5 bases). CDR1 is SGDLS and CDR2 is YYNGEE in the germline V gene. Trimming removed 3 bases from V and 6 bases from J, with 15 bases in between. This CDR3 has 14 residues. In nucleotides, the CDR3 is TGTGCCAGCAGCGGGGGGGACCTAGGTCCTGAAGCTTTCTTT. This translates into CASSGGDLGPEAFF.

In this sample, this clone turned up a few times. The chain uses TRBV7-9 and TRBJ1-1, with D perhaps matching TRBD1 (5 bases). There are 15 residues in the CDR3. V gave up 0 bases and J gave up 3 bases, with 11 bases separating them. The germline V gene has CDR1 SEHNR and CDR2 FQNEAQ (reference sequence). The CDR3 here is CASSLAQGSDTEAFF. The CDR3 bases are TGTGCCAGCAGCTTAGCCCAGGGATCTGACACTGAAGCTTTCTTT. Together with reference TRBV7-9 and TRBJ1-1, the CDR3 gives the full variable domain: DTGVSQNPRHKITKRGQNVTFRCDPISEHNRLYWYRQTLGQGPEFLTYFQNEAQLEKSRLLSDRFSAERPKGSFSTLEIQRTEQGDSAMYLCASSLAQGSDTEAFFGQGTRLTVV.

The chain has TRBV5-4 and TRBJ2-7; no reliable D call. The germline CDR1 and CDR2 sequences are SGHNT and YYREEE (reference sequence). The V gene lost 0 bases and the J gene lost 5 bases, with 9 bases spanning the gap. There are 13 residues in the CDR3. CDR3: CASSLDSPNEQYF. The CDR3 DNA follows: TGTGCCAGCAGCTTGGACAGCCCCAACGAGCAGTACTTC.

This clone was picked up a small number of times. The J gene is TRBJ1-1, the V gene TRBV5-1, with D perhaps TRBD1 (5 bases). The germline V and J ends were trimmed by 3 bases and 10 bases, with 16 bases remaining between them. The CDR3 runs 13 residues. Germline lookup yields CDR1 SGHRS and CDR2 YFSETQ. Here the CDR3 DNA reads TGCGCCAGCAGCTGGGTAGACAGTAACCCAGCTTTCTTT. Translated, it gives CASSWVDSNPAFF.

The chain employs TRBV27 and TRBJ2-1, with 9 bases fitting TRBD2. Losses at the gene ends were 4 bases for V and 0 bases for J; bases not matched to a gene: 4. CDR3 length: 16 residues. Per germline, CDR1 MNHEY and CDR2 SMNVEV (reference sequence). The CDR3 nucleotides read TGTGCCAGCAGTTACCTAGCGGGGAGCTCCTACAATGAGCAGTTCTTC. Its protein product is CASSYLAGSSYNEQFF.

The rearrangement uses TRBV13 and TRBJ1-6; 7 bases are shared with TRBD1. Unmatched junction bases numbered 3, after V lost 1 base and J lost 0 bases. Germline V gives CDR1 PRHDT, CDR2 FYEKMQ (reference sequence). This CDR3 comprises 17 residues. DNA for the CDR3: TGTGCCAGCAGCTTAGAGGGACAGAGCTCCTATAATTCACCCCTCCACTTT. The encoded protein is CASSLEGQSSYNSPLHF.

Here the CDR3 DNA reads TGTGCCAGCAGCACGTGGGACAGGGAGGTCAACGAGCAGTACTTC. The encoded protein is CASSTWDREVNEQYF. The chain recombines TRBV7-9 with TRBJ2-7; the match to TRBD1 covers 9 bases. Germline trimming cut 5 bases from V and 5 bases from J; bases unmatched to any gene: 10. Per the germline V gene, CDR1 is SEHNR and CDR2 is FQNEAQ (reference sequence). The CDR3 extends over 15 amino acids.

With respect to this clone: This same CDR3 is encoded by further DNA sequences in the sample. The CDR3 DNA sequence: TGTGCCAGCAGTCTACGGGGAGGCAATCAGCCCCAGCATTTT. Residues: CASSLRGGNQPQHF. The rearrangement links TRBV27 to TRBJ1-5; the D is unclear. Per germline, CDR1 MNHEY and CDR2 SMNVEV (reference sequence). V was shortened by 5 bases and J by 2 bases, with 10 bases between the two germline ends. This CDR3 contains 14 residues.

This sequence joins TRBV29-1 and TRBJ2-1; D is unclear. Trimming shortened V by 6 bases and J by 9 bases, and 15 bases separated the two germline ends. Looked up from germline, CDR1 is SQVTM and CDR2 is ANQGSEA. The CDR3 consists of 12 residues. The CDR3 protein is CSVPIGQVEQFF. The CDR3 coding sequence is TGCAGCGTCCCTATTGGGCAGGTTGAGCAGTTCTTC.

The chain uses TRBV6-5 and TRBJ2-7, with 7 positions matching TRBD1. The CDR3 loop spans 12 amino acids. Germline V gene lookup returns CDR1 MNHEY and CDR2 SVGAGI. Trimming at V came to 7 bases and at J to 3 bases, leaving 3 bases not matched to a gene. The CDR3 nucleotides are TGTGCCAGCAAGAGACAGGGCTACGAGCAGTACTTC. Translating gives CASKRQGYEQYF.

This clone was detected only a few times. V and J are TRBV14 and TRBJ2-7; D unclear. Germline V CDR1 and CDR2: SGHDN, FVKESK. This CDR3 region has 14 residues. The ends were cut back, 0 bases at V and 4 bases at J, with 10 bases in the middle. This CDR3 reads CASSQEFTGYEQYF. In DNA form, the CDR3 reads TGTGCCAGCAGCCAAGAATTTACTGGGTACGAGCAGTACTTC.

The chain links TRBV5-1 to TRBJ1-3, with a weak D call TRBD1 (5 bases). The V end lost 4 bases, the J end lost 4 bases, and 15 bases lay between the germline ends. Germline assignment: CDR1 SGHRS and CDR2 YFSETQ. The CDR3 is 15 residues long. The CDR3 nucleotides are TGCGCCAGCAGCCCGGGGACCGCGCCAGGAAACACCATATATTTT. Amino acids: CASSPGTAPGNTIYF.

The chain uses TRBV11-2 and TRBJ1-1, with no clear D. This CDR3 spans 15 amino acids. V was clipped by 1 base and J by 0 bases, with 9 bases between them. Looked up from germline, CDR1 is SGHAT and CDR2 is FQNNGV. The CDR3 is CASSLGELMNTEAFF. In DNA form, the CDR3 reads TGTGCCAGCAGCTTAGGGGAGCTCATGAACACTGAAGCTTTCTTT.